This entry is about one T cell receptor (beta chain). The table came from immunoSEQ multiplex PCR; TCRdb's copy has only in-frame clones and leaves some out. This sample yields about 200,000 clones, of which less than 85% are seen a single time; 4.5% to 6.5% belongs to the top ten. The source of the sample is a study of blood T cell repertoires in COVID-19. Adults between roughly 18 and 89 years of age took part from fewer than 30 US areas. Trimming removed 2 bases at V and 2 bases at J, with 13 bases between. The CDR3 length is 16 residues. CDR1 is SGHNT, CDR2 YYREEE, per germline (reference sequence).

The clonotype originates from a woman in her sixties with acute COVID-19. Sample: PBMCs or T cells enriched from blood (not recorded which). V and J are TRBV5-4 and TRBJ2-2; weak D call: TRBD2 (6 bases). DNA for the CDR3: TGTGCCAGCAGCTTCCCCGAGGGAGGCAACACCGGGGAGCTGTTTTTT. It specifies CASSFPEGGNTGELFF.